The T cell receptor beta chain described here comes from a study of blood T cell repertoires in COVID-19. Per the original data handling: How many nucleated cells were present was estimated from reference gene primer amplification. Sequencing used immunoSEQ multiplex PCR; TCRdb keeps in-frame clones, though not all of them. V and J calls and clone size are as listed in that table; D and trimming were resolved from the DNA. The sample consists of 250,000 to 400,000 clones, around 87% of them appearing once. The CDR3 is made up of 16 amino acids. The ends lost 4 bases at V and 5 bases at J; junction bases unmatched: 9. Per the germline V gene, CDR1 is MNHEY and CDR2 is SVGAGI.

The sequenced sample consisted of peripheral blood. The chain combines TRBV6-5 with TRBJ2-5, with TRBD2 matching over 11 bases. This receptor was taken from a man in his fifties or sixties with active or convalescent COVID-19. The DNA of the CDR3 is TGTGCCAGCAGTTCCCTAACTAGCGGGAGACCGGAGACCCAGTACTTC. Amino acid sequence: CASSSLTSGRPETQYF.